This entry features one T cell receptor (beta chain) sequence. The sample comes from a study of blood T cell repertoires in COVID-19. Study-wide background: The samples span acute and convalescent COVID-19 from the United States, Italy and Spain.

The CDR3 totals 11 residues. Germline V gene lookup returns CDR1 DFQATT and CDR2 SNEGSKA (reference sequence). V was trimmed by 5 bases and J by 4 bases, leaving 5 bases between them. As handled by the study authors: Scientists estimated how many nucleated cells there were by amplifying reference gene primers. Clones were read by immunoSEQ multiplex PCR, and TCRdb kept only the in-frame ones, dropping some. V, J and clone size were drawn from that table, and D and trimming were deduced from the DNA. The sample has over 90,000 clones, around 90% seen once; the top ten hold around 1.9%. Material for sequencing was peripheral blood. The source is a woman aged 45-60 years with COVID-19, enrolled during active disease. This chain uses TRBV20-1 with TRBJ2-2; D remains ambiguous. CDR3 nucleotides: TGCAGTGCTTACTTCACCGGGGAGCTGTTTTTT. Protein product: CSAYFTGELFF.